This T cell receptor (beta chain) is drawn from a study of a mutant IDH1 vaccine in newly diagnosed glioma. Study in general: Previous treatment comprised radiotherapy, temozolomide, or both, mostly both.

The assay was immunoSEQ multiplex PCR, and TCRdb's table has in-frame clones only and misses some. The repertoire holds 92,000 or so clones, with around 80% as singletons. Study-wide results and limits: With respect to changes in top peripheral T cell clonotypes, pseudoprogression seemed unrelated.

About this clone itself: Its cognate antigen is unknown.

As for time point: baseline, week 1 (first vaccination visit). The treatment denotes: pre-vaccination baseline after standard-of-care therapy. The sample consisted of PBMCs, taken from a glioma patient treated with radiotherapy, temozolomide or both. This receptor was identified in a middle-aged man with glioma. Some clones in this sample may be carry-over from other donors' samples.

Here the CDR3 reads CASSLASGSYEQYF. DNA of the CDR3: TGCGCCAGCAGCTTGGCTAGCGGGTCCTACGAGCAGTACTTC. The chain has TRBV5-1 and TRBJ2-7, with 8 positions matching TRBD2. The V gene's germline CDR1 is SGHRS and CDR2 YFSETQ. CDR3 length: 14 residues. V was clipped by 0 bases and J by 1 base; unmatched bases: 0.